This T cell receptor beta chain was found in a study of Ad26.COV2.S vaccination and SARS-CoV-2 variants. Study-level information: Dosing was one shot or two shots 56 days apart.

The treatment denotes: around 19 received Ad26.COV2.S at low or high dose, single or two shots; about five received placebo; per-sample allocation not given. Collection of the samples took place on day 63 after the first injection of vaccine or placebo. The assay was immunoSEQ multiplex PCR, and TCRdb's table has in-frame clones only and misses some. The table includes over 400,000 clones, about 90% detected once. The CDR3 loop spans 15 amino acids. With 10 bases clipped from V and 1 base from J, the junction kept 9 bases outside the gene matches. Germline V gene sequence: CDR1 MGHRA, CDR2 YSYEKL. The sample was peripheral blood, taken in a trial of Ad26.COV2.S vaccine versus placebo. The receptor comes from a person aged 18-65 years who received the Ad26.COV2.S COVID-19 vaccine or a placebo. The rearrangement joins TRBV4-1 to TRBJ2-5; 10 nucleotides match TRBD2. The CDR3 spells CATKGLATSQETQYF. The CDR3, as DNA: TGCGCCACGAAGGGACTAGCGACCTCCCAAGAGACCCAGTACTTC.